These 16 T cell receptor beta chains originate from one sample sequenced in a study of blood T cells in healthy people across ages (dated by TCRdb to between 2014 and 2016). Library prep was done by 5' RACE. The data were produced on an Illumina HiSeq 2500. A second PCR of roughly 6 to 12 cycles was performed with a sample-barcoded 5' primer and a J-beta primer mix. Starting from the raw public reads, TCRdb applied fastp trimming at Q25, assembled clones with MiXCR and retained in-frame beta chains. Rows are unified per CDR3 protein, each entry keeping the most common DNA and genes. For this sample the table gives fewer than 900,000 distinct CDR3 sequences, of which around 49% were detected only once. The top ten constitute roughly a third of the sample. Sequencing was performed on blood. The receptor source for this set is a woman aged 60 to 75 in good health.

The rearrangement uses TRBV10-3 and TRBJ2-1, with D maybe TRBD2 (6 bases). V lost 6 bases and J 13 bases, leaving 22 bases between the germline ends. The CDR3 contains 14 residues. The germline V gene encodes CDR1 ENHRY and CDR2 SYGVKD. The CDR3 protein is CAISPGTGQETQFF. The CDR3 bases are TGTGCCATCAGCCCAGGGACTGGACAAGAGACCCAGTTCTTC.

The chain carries TRBV20-1 and TRBJ2-5, with D perhaps TRBD1 (6 bases). Germline CDR1 reads DFQATT; CDR2 reads SNEGSKA (reference sequence). The ends were cut back, 0 bases at V and 1 base at J, with 12 bases in the middle. The CDR3 totals 15 residues. The CDR3 protein is CSAREPGHPQETQYF. The CDR3 nucleotides read TGCAGTGCTAGAGAGCCGGGACACCCCCAAGAGACCCAGTACTTC.

This clonotype appeared a few times. V and J are TRBV7-2 and TRBJ1-6, with 9 bases matching TRBD1. The germline gives CDR1 SGHTA, CDR2 FQGNSA. V was pared by 1 base and J by 9 bases, with 1 base of the junction left unmatched. The CDR3 extends over 14 amino acids. Here the CDR3 reads CASSLDRGLSPLHF. In DNA, the CDR3 is TGTGCCAGCAGCTTAGACAGGGGGCTTTCACCCCTCCACTTT.

This rearrangement joins TRBV7-2 to TRBJ2-1; possibly TRBD2 for D (5 bases). Trimming removed 1 base from V and 2 bases from J, with 15 bases in between. Germline loops: CDR1 SGHTA, CDR2 FQGNSA. The CDR3 has 17 amino acids. The CDR3 sequence is CASSLVEDHRAYNEQFF. The DNA for the CDR3 is TGTGCCAGCAGCTTAGTGGAGGACCACCGGGCCTACAATGAGCAGTTCTTC.

The chain combines TRBV20-1 with TRBJ1-1; 7 bases are shared with TRBD1. Germline V gives CDR1 DFQATT, CDR2 SNEGSKA (reference sequence). Trimming removed 2 bases from V and 5 bases from J; junction bases left unmatched: 8. This CDR3 has 14 residues. As DNA, the CDR3 is TGCAGTGCTAGAAAACAGGGGTCCTCGACTGAAGCTTTCTTT. Translation: CSARKQGSSTEAFF.

This chain connects TRBV6-6 to TRBJ2-3, with a weak D call TRBD2 (5 bases). The CDR3 is 16 amino acids. The V gene's germline CDR1 is MNHNY and CDR2 SVGAGI (reference sequence). V shed 0 bases and J shed 3 bases, with 13 bases lying between them. CDR3 bases: TGTGCCAGCAGTTACTCGGAAGCCGGGGAAACAGATACGCAGTATTTT. The encoded protein is CASSYSEAGETDTQYF.

This clonotype was detected only a few times. V usage is TRBV28 and J usage is TRBJ2-5; 10 bases agree with TRBD1. Germline-derived CDR1 and CDR2 are MDHEN and SYDVKM. This CDR3 comprises 14 residues. The J segment lost 5 bases and the V segment lost 6 bases, leaving 6 bases of the junction unmatched. CDR3 sequence: CASRKPGQGETQYF. The CDR3, as DNA: TGTGCCAGCAGAAAACCGGGACAGGGGGAGACCCAGTACTTC.

A remark on this clonotype: A much larger clone differs from this one at a single base, so this may be a read error. The rearrangement joins TRBV25-1 to TRBJ1-2; D call uncertain. This CDR3 has 14 amino acids. V was shortened by 4 bases and J by 2 bases, with 11 bases between the two germline ends. CDR1 is MGHDK, CDR2 SYGVNS, per germline. The CDR3 sequence: CASSGVQPNYGYTF. DNA for the CDR3: TGTGCCAGCAGTGGGGTCCAACCCAACTATGGCTACACCTTC.

The table lists this clonotype with a few counts. The gene calls are TRBV20-1 and TRBJ2-3, with 14 bases that match TRBD2. CDR3 size: 14 residues. With 3 bases clipped from V and 4 bases from J, the junction kept 0 bases outside the gene matches. From germline, CDR1 is DFQATT and CDR2 SNEGSKA (reference sequence). CDR3 nucleotide sequence: TGCAGTGCTAGGGGACTAGCGGGAGCAGATACGCAGTATTTT. It yields the protein CSARGLAGADTQYF.

V and J are TRBV29-1 and TRBJ2-1; D call uncertain. V gave up 2 bases and J gave up 9 bases, with 14 bases separating them. The CDR3 runs to 13 residues. Germline-derived CDR1 and CDR2 are SQVTM and ANQGSEA. The CDR3 is CSVESSQYGEQFF. CDR3 in DNA: TGCAGCGTTGAAAGCAGTCAGTATGGTGAGCAGTTCTTC.

This clonotype was seen only a few times. This sequence joins TRBV28 and TRBJ2-5, with D perhaps TRBD2 (5 bases). Germline CDR1 and CDR2: MDHEN and SYDVKM. V was cut by 3 bases and J by 0 bases, with 11 bases left in between. The CDR3 runs to 15 residues. CDR3 region: CASSFEGSNQETQYF. The CDR3 DNA reads as TGTGCCAGCAGTTTTGAGGGATCGAACCAAGAGACCCAGTACTTC. The whole variable domain, remainder taken from reference TRBV28 and TRBJ2-5, is DVKVTQSSRYLVKRTGEKVFLECVQDMDHENMFWYRQDPGLGLRLIYFSYDVKMKEKGDIPEGYSVSREKKERFSLILESASTNQTSMYLCASSFEGSNQETQYFGPGTRLLVL.

The chain joins TRBV20-1 to TRBJ2-1, with D perhaps matching TRBD1 or TRBD2 (7 bases each). The V gene's germline CDR1 is DFQATT and CDR2 SNEGSKA (reference sequence). V lost 1 base and J 7 bases, leaving 26 bases between the germline ends. This CDR3 has 18 amino acids. DNA for the CDR3: TGCAGTGCTAGAGCCCATTTCCCCTCTGGGACAGCGGGGAATGAGCAGTTCTTC. Residues: CSARAHFPSGTAGNEQFF.

The rearrangement links TRBV10-3 to TRBJ2-6, with 9 bases fitting TRBD1. V trimming: 6 bases; J trimming: 2 bases; junction bases outside the gene matches: 5. The CDR3 is 16 amino acids. Germline assignment: CDR1 ENHRY and CDR2 SYGVKD. DNA of the CDR3: TGTGCCATCAGAAGGGACAGGGAGACTGGGGCCAACGTCCTGACTTTC. Translation: CAIRRDRETGANVLTF.

V usage is TRBV20-1 and J usage is TRBJ1-1; D ambiguous. The CDR3 is 11 residues long. Per the germline V gene, CDR1 is DFQATT and CDR2 is SNEGSKA (reference sequence). V dropped 2 bases and J dropped 6 bases, with 7 bases sitting between them. The CDR3 DNA follows: TGCAGTGCTAGATTTATAGCTGAAGCTTTCTTT. As protein: CSARFIAEAFF.

V gene TRBV20-1 combines with J gene TRBJ2-7, with 7 bases matching TRBD1. Germline V gene data show CDR1 as DFQATT and CDR2 as SNEGSKA (reference sequence). The CDR3 is 15 residues long. The ends lost 7 bases at V and 3 bases at J; junction bases unmatched: 15. DNA of the CDR3: TGCAGTGAAGGATCGATAATCGGGACAGACTACGAGCAGTACTTC. Translating it yields CSEGSIIGTDYEQYF.

This clonotype was detected only a few times. This chain connects TRBV25-1 to TRBJ1-2; D unclear. The V end was cut by 3 bases, the J end by 1 base, with 6 bases between. The germline V gene has CDR1 MGHDK and CDR2 SYGVNS. The CDR3 covers 13 residues. In nucleotides, the CDR3 is TGTGCCAGCAGTGATCCCATTAACTATGGCTACACCTTC. This sequence encodes CASSDPINYGYTF.